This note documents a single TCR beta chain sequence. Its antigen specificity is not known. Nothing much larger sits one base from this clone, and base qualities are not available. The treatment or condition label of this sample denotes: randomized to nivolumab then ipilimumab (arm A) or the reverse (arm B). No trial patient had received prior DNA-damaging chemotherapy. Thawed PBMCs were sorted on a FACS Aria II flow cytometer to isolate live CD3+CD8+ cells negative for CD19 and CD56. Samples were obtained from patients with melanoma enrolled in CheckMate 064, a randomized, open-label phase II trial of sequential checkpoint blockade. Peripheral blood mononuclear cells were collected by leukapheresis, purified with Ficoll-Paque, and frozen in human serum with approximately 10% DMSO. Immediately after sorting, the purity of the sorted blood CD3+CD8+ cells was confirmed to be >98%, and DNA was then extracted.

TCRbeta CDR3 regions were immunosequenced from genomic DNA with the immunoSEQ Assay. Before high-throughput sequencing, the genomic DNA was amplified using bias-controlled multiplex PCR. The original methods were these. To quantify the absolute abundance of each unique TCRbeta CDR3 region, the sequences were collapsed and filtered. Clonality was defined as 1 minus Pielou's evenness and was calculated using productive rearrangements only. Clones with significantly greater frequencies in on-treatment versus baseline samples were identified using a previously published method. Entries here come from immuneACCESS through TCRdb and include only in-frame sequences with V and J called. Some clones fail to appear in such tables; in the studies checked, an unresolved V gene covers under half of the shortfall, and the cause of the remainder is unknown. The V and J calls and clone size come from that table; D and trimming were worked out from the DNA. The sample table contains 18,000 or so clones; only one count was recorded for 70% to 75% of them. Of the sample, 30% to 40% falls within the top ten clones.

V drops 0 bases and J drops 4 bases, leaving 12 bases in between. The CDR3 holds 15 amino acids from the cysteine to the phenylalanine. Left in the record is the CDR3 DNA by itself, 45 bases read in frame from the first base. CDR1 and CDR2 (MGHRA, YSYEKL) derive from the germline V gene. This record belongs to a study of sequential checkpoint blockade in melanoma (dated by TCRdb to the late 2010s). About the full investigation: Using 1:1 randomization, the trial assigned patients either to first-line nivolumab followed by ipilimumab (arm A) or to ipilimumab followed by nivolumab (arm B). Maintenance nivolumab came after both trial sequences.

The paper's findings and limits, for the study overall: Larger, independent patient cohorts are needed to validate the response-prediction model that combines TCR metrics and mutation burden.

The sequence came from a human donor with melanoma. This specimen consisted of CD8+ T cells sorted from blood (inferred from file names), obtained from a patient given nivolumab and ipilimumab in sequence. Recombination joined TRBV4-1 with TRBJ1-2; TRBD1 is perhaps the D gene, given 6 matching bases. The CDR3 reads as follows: CASSQDGSGAYGYTF. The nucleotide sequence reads TGCGCCAGCAGCCAAGATGGGTCAGGGGCCTATGGCTACACCTTC.